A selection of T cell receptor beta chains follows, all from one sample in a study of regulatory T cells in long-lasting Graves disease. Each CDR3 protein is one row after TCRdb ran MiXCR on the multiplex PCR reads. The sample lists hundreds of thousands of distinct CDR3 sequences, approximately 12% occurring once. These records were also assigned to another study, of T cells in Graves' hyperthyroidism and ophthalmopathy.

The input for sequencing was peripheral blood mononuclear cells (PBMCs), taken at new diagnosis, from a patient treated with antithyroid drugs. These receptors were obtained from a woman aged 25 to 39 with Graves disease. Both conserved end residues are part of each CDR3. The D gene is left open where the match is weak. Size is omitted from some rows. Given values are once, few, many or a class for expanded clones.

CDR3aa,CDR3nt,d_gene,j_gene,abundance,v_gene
CASSSLSSTRSSYEQYF,TGTGCCAGCAGTTCCCTTTCGAGCACGAGGAGCTCCTACGAGCAGTACTTC,.,TRBJ2-7,many,TRBV6-2/TRBV6-3
CASQDQGGLNTGELFF,TGTGCCAGCCAGGACCAGGGGGGACTAAACACCGGGGAGCTGTTTTTT,.,TRBJ2-2,few,TRBV28
CASSLRTVANEKLFF,TGTGCCAGCAGCTTAAGAACGGTTGCTAATGAAAAACTGTTTTTT,.,TRBJ1-4,few,TRBV13
CASSELAALTDTQYF,TGTGCCAGCAGTGAACTAGCGGCCCTCACAGATACGCAGTATTTT,TRBD2,TRBJ2-3,many,TRBV2
CASSLTRSGVETQYF,TGTGCCAGCAGCTTAACAAGGTCGGGGGTAGAGACCCAGTACTTC,.,TRBJ2-5,.,TRBV7-3
CSASGTGSSYNSPLHF,TGCAGTGCTTCCGGGACAGGGAGCTCCTATAATTCACCCCTCCACTTT,TRBD1,TRBJ1-6,many,TRBV20-1
CATEATANQPQHF,TGTGCCACCGAGGCGACGGCCAATCAGCCCCAGCATTTT,.,TRBJ1-5,few,TRBV19
CASSSTTAGANVLTF,TGTGCCAGCTCATCTACCACAGCTGGGGCCAACGTCCTGACTTTC,.,TRBJ2-6,.,TRBV18
CASSQAGTLGHEKLFF,TGCGCCAGCAGCCAAGCAGGGACCTTAGGGCATGAAAAACTGTTTTTT,.,TRBJ1-4,many,TRBV4-1
CASSQAGTGALGKAFF,TGTGCCAGCAGCCAGGCCGGGACAGGGGCGCTAGGGAAGGCTTTCTTT,TRBD1,TRBJ1-1,many,TRBV3-1
CASSDTGTPSGYTF,TGTGCCAGCAGCGACACCGGGACCCCGTCTGGCTACACCTTC,.,TRBJ1-2,many,TRBV5-5
CASSSGVWREQFF,TGTGCCAGCAGCTCGGGGGTATGGAGGGAGCAGTTCTTC,.,TRBJ2-1,many,TRBV7-2
CASSLRSDLTDTQYF,TGTGCCAGCAGCTTACGGTCGGACCTCACAGATACGCAGTATTTT,.,TRBJ2-3,few,TRBV7-3
CSVQTGSYEQYF,TGCAGCGTCCAGACGGGGTCCTACGAGCAGTACTTC,.,TRBJ2-7,many,TRBV29-1
CASSGTPQETQYF,TGCGCCAGCAGCGGGACTCCGCAAGAGACCCAGTACTTC,.,TRBJ2-5,many,TRBV10-1
CASSDLRGRHNEQFF,TGTGCCAGCAGTGACCTTCGCGGGAGACACAATGAGCAGTTCTTC,TRBD2,TRBJ2-1,many,TRBV2
CASSSSGHEQYF,TGTGCCAGCAGCTCCAGCGGCCACGAGCAGTACTTC,.,TRBJ2-7,many,TRBV7-2
CASSLGGVTVNQPQHF,TGTGCCAGCAGCTTGGGGGGTGTGACAGTCAACCAGCCCCAGCATTTT,.,TRBJ1-5,many,TRBV5-5
CASSEQQMNTEAFF,TGTGCCAGCAGTGAACAACAGATGAACACTGAAGCTTTCTTT,.,TRBJ1-1,few,TRBV6-1
CASSQERGLAGRTDTQYF,TGTGCCAGCAGCCAAGAACGGGGACTAGCGGGACGTACAGATACGCAGTATTTT,TRBD2,TRBJ2-3,few,TRBV3-1
CASSPGLAINTDTQYF,TGTGCCAGCTCACCAGGACTAGCGATAAACACAGATACGCAGTATTTT,TRBD2,TRBJ2-3,many,TRBV18
CASSLDRDRLSTEAFF,TGTGCCAGTAGCCTAGACCGGGACAGGTTATCCACTGAAGCTTTCTTT,TRBD1,TRBJ1-1,many,TRBV19
CASSFPKEPQHF,TGTGCCAGCAGTTTCCCAAAGGAGCCCCAGCATTTT,.,TRBJ1-5,.,TRBV12-3/TRBV12-4
CASTPGSQETQYF,TGTGCCAGCACGCCGGGAAGCCAAGAGACCCAGTACTTC,.,TRBJ2-5,many,TRBV28
CATGRVSTDTQYF,TGTGCCACCGGGAGGGTGTCGACAGATACGCAGTATTTT,TRBD2,TRBJ2-3,few,TRBV15
CASTPDRHTGELFF,TGTGCCAGCACCCCTGACAGGCACACCGGGGAGCTGTTTTTT,.,TRBJ2-2,.,TRBV12-3/TRBV12-4
CASSLGPGAGSHEQYF,TGTGCCAGCAGTTTGGGCCCAGGTGCAGGGAGCCACGAGCAGTACTTC,.,TRBJ2-7,many,TRBV27
CASSPSSNADTQYF,TGTGCCAGCAGCCCCTCCTCTAACGCGGATACGCAGTATTTT,.,TRBJ2-3,many,TRBV11-3
CASSSWTSGRSQETQYF,TGTGCCAGCAGTTCATGGACTAGCGGGAGGTCTCAAGAGACCCAGTACTTC,TRBD2,TRBJ2-5,many,TRBV27
CAWSVRDRDYEQYF,TGTGCCTGGAGTGTCCGGGACAGGGACTACGAGCAGTACTTC,TRBD1,TRBJ2-7,few,TRBV30
CASSSNRGKDQPQHF,TGTGCCAGCAGCTCAAACAGGGGGAAAGATCAGCCCCAGCATTTT,TRBD1,TRBJ1-5,.,TRBV7-8
CASSQDSYEQFF,TGCGCCAGCAGCCAAGATTCGTATGAGCAGTTCTTC,.,TRBJ2-1,few,TRBV4-1
CASSLKLSPSYEQYF,TGTGCCAGCAGCTTAAAATTGAGTCCCTCCTACGAGCAGTACTTC,.,TRBJ2-7,few,TRBV7-2
CASSQSWVRRVNQPQHF,TGCGCCAGCAGCCAAAGCTGGGTGCGACGGGTCAATCAGCCCCAGCATTTT,.,TRBJ1-5,.,TRBV4-1
CSVRGQGDDEQYF,TGCAGCGTTAGGGGACAGGGGGACGACGAGCAGTACTTC,TRBD1,TRBJ2-7,many,TRBV29-1
CASSVGAVEQYF,TGTGCCAGCAGTGTAGGGGCAGTCGAGCAGTACTTC,.,TRBJ2-7,many,TRBV6-2/TRBV6-3
CSVDDRVANYGYTF,TGCAGCGTTGACGACAGGGTAGCTAACTATGGCTACACCTTC,TRBD1,TRBJ1-2,.,TRBV29-1
CASSPGQVSAHGYTF,TGTGCCAGCAGCCCGGGACAGGTATCGGCCCATGGCTACACCTTC,TRBD1,TRBJ1-2,few,TRBV28
CAWSLTRTLYYYNEQFF,TGTGCCTGGAGTTTAACACGGACTTTATATTACTACAATGAGCAGTTCTTC,.,TRBJ2-1,.,TRBV30
CAISEYGTRSSYEQYF,TGTGCCATCAGTGAGTATGGGACGCGGAGCTCCTACGAGCAGTACTTC,.,TRBJ2-7,many,TRBV10-3
CARGPPGGGSPLHF,TGTGCCAGAGGCCCCCCAGGGGGCGGCTCACCCCTCCACTTT,TRBD1,TRBJ1-6,many,TRBV2
CSVVAGTADTQYF,TGCAGCGTAGTAGCGGGGACCGCAGATACGCAGTATTTT,TRBD2,TRBJ2-3,few,TRBV29-1
CASSFYGTEETQYF,TGTGCCAGCAGCTTCTACGGGACGGAAGAGACCCAGTACTTC,.,TRBJ2-5,many,TRBV7-9
CASSFPEAKNIQYF,TGTGCCAGCAGCTTTCCAGAGGCCAAAAACATTCAGTACTTC,.,TRBJ2-4,.,TRBV7-3
CASSSHRGQGGGYTF,TGTGCCAGCAGCTCCCATCGGGGACAGGGTGGTGGCTACACCTTC,TRBD1,TRBJ1-2,many,TRBV11-1
CASSIAGFTEAFF,TGTGCCAGTAGTATCGCAGGGTTCACTGAAGCTTTCTTT,.,TRBJ1-1,many,TRBV19
CASSLGGTAKETQYF,TGTGCCAGCAGCTTAGGCGGGACGGCAAAAGAGACCCAGTACTTC,.,TRBJ2-5,many,TRBV11-2
CSASPTRYNEQFF,TGCAGTGCTAGCCCGACTAGGTACAATGAGCAGTTCTTC,.,TRBJ2-1,few,TRBV20-1